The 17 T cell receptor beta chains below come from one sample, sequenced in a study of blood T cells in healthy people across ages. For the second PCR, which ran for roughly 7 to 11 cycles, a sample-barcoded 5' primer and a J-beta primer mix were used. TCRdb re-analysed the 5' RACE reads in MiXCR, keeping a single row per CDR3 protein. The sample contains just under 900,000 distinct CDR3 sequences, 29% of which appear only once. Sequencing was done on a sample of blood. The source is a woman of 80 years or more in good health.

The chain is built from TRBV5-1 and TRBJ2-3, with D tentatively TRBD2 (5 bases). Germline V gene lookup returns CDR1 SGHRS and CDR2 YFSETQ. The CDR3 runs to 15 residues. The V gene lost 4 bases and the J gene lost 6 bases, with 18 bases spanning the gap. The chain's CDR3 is CASSTEGGTSDTQYF. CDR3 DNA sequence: TGCGCCAGCAGCACTGAGGGCGGCACATCGGATACGCAGTATTTT.

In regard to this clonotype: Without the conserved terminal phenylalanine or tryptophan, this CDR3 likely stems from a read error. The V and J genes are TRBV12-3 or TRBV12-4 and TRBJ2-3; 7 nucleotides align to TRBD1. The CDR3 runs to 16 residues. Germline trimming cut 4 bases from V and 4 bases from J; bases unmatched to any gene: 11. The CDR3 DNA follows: TGTGCCAGCAGTTCCCGACAGGGCTTAAGCGCAGATACGCAGTATTCC. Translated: CASSSRQGLSADTQYS.

As DNA, the CDR3 is TGCAGCACAGGACTAGCGGTTGTAAGCGAGCAGTTCTTC. This gives the protein CSTGLAVVSEQFF. This chain links TRBV29-1 with TRBJ2-1, with TRBD2 matching 10 bases. Germline CDR1 reads SQVTM; CDR2 reads ANQGSEA. The CDR3 has 13 residues. V was pared by 8 bases and J by 10 bases, with 11 bases of the junction left unmatched.

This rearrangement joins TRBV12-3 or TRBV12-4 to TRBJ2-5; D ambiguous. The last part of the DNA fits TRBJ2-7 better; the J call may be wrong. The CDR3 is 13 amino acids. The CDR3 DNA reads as TGTGCCAGCAGTCTCTTACTTGTATACGAGCAGTACTTC. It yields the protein CASSLLLVYEQYF.

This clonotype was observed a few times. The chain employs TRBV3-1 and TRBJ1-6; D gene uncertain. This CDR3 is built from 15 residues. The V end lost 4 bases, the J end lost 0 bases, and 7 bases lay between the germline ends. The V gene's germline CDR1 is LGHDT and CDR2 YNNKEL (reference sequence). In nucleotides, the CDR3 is TGTGCCAGCAGCCGGGCCAGCTCCTATAATTCACCCCTCCACTTT. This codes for CASSRASSYNSPLHF.

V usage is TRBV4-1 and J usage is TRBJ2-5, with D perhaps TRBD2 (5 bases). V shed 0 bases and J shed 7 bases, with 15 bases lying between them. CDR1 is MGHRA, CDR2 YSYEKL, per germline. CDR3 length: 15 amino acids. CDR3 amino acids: CASSQDRGSVGTQYF. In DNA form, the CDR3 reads TGCGCCAGCAGCCAAGATCGGGGAAGTGTGGGGACCCAGTACTTC.

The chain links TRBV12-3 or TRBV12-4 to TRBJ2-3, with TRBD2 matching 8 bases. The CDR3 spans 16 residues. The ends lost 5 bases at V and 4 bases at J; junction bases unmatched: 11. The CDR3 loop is CASSAGTRGRADTQYF. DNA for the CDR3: TGTGCCAGCAGTGCCGGGACTAGAGGGAGGGCAGATACGCAGTATTTT.

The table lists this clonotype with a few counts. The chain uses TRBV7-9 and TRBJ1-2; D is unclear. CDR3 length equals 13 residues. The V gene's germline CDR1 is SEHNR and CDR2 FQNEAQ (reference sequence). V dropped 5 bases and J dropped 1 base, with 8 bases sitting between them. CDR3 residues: CASSVQLNYGYTF. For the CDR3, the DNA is TGTGCCAGCAGCGTACAGCTTAACTATGGCTACACCTTC. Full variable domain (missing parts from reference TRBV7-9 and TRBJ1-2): DTGVSQNPRHKITKRGQNVTFRCDPISEHNRLYWYRQTLGQGPEFLTYFQNEAQLEKSRLLSDRFSAERPKGSFSTLEIQRTEQGDSAMYLCASSVQLNYGYTFGSGTRLTVV.

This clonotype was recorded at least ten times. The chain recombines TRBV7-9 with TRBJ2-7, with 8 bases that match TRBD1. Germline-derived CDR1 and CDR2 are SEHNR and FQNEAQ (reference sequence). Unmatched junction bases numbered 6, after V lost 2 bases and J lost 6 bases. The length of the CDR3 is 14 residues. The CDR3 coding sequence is TGTGCCAGCAGCTTAAACTCCAGGGGGCGCGAGCAGTACTTC. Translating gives CASSLNSRGREQYF.

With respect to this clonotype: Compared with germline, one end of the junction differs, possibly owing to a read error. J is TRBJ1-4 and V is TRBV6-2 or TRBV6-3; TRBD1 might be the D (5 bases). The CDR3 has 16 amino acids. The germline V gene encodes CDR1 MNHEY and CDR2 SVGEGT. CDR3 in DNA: TGTACCAGCAGGGCCTCGGGCGCCGCAACTAATGAAAAACTGTTTTTT. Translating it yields CTSRASGAATNEKLFF.

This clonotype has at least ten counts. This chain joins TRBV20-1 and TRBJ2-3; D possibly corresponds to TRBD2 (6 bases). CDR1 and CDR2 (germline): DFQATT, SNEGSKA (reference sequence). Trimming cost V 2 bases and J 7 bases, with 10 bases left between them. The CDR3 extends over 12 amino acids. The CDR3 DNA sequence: TGCAGTGCTAGATCTGGGGGGAATACGCAGTATTTT. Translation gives CSARSGGNTQYF.

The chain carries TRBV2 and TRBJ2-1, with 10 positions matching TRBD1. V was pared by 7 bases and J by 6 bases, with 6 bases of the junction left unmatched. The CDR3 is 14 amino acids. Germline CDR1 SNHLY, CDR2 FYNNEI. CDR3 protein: CASMGQGSLNEQFF. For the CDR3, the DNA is TGTGCCAGCATGGGACAGGGGTCCCTCAATGAGCAGTTCTTC.

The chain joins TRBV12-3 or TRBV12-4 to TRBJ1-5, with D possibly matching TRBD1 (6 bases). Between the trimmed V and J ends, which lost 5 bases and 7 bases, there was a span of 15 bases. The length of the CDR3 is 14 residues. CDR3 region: CASSLQGQGQPQHF. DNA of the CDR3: TGTGCCAGCAGTCTCCAGGGCCAGGGGCAGCCCCAGCATTTT.

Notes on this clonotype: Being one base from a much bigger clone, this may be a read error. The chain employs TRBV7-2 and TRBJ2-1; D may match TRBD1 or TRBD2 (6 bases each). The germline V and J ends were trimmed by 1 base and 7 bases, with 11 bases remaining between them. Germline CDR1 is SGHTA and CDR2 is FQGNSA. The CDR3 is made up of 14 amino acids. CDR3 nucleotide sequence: TGTACCAGCAGCTTAGGGGGGGCAACGAATGAGCAGTTCTTC. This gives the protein CTSSLGGATNEQFF.

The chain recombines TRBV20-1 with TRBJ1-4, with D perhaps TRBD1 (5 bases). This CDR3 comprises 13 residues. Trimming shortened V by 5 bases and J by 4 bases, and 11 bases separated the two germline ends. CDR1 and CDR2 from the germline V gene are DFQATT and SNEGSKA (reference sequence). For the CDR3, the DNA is TGCAGTGCTGGTAAAGGGGTTAATGAAAAACTGTTTTTT. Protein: CSAGKGVNEKLFF.

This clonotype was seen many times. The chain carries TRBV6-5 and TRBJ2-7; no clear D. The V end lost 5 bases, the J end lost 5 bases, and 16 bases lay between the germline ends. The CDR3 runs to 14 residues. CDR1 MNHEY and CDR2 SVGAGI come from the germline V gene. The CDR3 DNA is TGTGCCAGCAGTACGCCCCTATTTAGCAACGAGCAGTACTTC. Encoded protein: CASSTPLFSNEQYF.

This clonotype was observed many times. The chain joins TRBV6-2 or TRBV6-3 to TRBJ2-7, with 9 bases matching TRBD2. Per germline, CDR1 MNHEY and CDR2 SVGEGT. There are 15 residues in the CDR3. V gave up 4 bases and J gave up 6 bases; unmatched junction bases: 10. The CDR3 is CASSSPPTTSGEQYF. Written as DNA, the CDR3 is TGTGCCAGCAGTTCGCCTCCAACGACTAGCGGCGAGCAGTACTTC.